This is a list of T cell receptor beta chains from one sample in a study of shared clonotypes between healthy human individuals. Profiling relied on immunoSEQ multiplex PCR, and the TCRdb table lists in-frame clones only, not all of them. Seen here are millions of clones, roughly 96% observed once, and the top ten hold approximately 0.13%. Sequencing was done on a sample of naive CD4+ T cells sorted from blood. These receptors originate from a man between 18 and 35 years old in good health. CDR3s include the opening cysteine and the closing phenylalanine or tryptophan. The D gene is left open where the match is weak. Clone size is given for some rows only: seen once, a few or many times, or a class if the clone is expanded.

CDR3: CASSLALAGGSYGYTF; DNA: TGCGCCAGCAGCTTGGCCTTAGCAGGGGGCAGCTATGGCTACACCTTC; J: TRBJ1-2; V: TRBV5-1; D: TRBD1; size: NA
CDR3: CASSLDGLARQETQYF; DNA: TGTGCCAGCAGCCTCGACGGACTAGCGCGGCAAGAGACCCAGTACTTC; J: TRBJ2-5; V: TRBV7-2; D: TRBD2; size: NA
CDR3: CASSGQWDSSNEQFF; DNA: TGCGCCAGCAGTGGCCAATGGGACAGCAGCAATGAGCAGTTCTTC; J: TRBJ2-1; V: TRBV10-2; D: TRBD1; size: NA
CDR3: CASSQRDRLEQYF; DNA: TGTGCCAGCTCTCAAAGGGACCGCCTGGAGCAGTACTTC; J: TRBJ2-7; V: TRBV6-6; D: NA; size: once
CDR3: CASSPALAGGTDTQYF; DNA: TGTGCCAGCAGTCCAGCACTAGCGGGGGGGACAGATACGCAGTATTTT; J: TRBJ2-3; V: TRBV5-6; D: TRBD2; size: NA
CDR3: CASSPGTANQPQHF; DNA: TGTGCCAGCTCCCCGGGGACAGCCAATCAGCCCCAGCATTTT; J: TRBJ1-5; V: TRBV18; D: TRBD1; size: once
CDR3: CASTQGLNEKLFF; DNA: TGTGCCAGCACACAGGGTCTGAATGAAAAACTGTTTTTT; J: TRBJ1-4; V: TRBV6-6; D: NA; size: NA
CDR3: CASSLAETQYF; DNA: TGTGCCAGCAGCTTAGCGGAAACGCAGTATTTT; J: TRBJ2-3; V: TRBV7-2; D: NA; size: NA
CDR3: CATSGGGTLQLGSNQPQHF; DNA: TGTGCCACCAGTGGGGGGGGGACACTCCAGCTGGGGAGCAATCAGCCCCAGCATTTT; J: TRBJ1-5; V: TRBV6-1; D: NA; size: NA
CDR3: CASSLTSSPRYNEQFF; DNA: TGTGCCAGCAGCTTAACGTCCAGCCCCCGCTACAATGAGCAGTTCTTC; J: TRBJ2-1; V: TRBV5-4; D: NA; size: NA
CDR3: CASGLDLGKNQPQHF; DNA: TGTGCTAGTGGTTTGGATCTGGGGAAAAATCAGCCCCAGCATTTT; J: TRBJ1-5; V: TRBV12-5; D: NA; size: NA
CDR3: CASSSGQNYGYTF; DNA: TGTGCCAGCAGCTCGGGACAGAACTATGGCTACACCTTC; J: TRBJ1-2; V: TRBV11-2; D: TRBD1; size: NA
CDR3: CASSLGLASYEQFF; DNA: TGTGCCAGCAGCTTAGGACTAGCAAGTTATGAGCAGTTCTTC; J: TRBJ2-1; V: TRBV11-2; D: TRBD2; size: NA
CDR3: CAWSVRRGYEQYF; DNA: TGTGCCTGGAGTGTAAGGAGGGGCTACGAGCAGTACTTC; J: TRBJ2-7; V: TRBV30; D: NA; size: NA
CDR3: CASSPVRPGMSSYNEQFF; DNA: TGTGCCAGCTCACCAGTCCGCCCCGGGATGAGCTCCTACAATGAGCAGTTCTTC; J: TRBJ2-1; V: TRBV18; D: NA; size: once
CDR3: CASRPLLGGYRYGYTF; DNA: TGTGCCAGCAGACCCTTACTTGGGGGGTACCGCTATGGCTACACCTTC; J: TRBJ1-2; V: TRBV27; D: NA; size: NA
CDR3: CASGLSNTGELFF; DNA: TGTGCTAGTGGTTTGAGTAACACCGGGGAGCTGTTTTTT; J: TRBJ2-2; V: TRBV12-5; D: NA; size: once
CDR3: CAISDPTKSTDTQYF; DNA: TGTGCCATCAGTGACCCGACCAAGAGCACAGATACGCAGTATTTT; J: TRBJ2-3; V: TRBV10-3; D: NA; size: NA
CDR3: CASSLEQGNPGELFF; DNA: TGCGCCAGCAGCTTGGAACAGGGGAATCCCGGGGAGCTGTTTTTT; J: TRBJ2-2; V: TRBV5-1; D: TRBD1; size: NA
CDR3: CAWLSSSGANVLTF; DNA: TGTGCCTGGTTATCCTCCTCTGGGGCCAACGTCCTGACTTTC; J: TRBJ2-6; V: TRBV30; D: NA; size: NA
CDR3: CATFSGTGSTEAFF; DNA: TGTGCCACCTTCTCCGGGACAGGGTCCACTGAAGCTTTCTTT; J: TRBJ1-1; V: TRBV6-1; D: TRBD1; size: NA
CDR3: CAISARQGGNGELFF; DNA: TGTGCCATCAGTGCTCGACAGGGAGGAAACGGGGAGCTGTTTTTT; J: TRBJ2-2; V: TRBV10-3; D: NA; size: NA
CDR3: CASSPPFTGVTTNEKLFF; DNA: TGTGCCAGCTCACCACCGTTTACGGGGGTAACAACTAATGAAAAACTGTTTTTT; J: TRBJ1-4; V: TRBV18; D: NA; size: NA
CDR3: CAWIREDTREQYF; DNA: TGTGCCTGGATACGGGAGGACACCAGAGAGCAGTACTTC; J: TRBJ2-7; V: TRBV30; D: TRBD2; size: NA
CDR3: CASSLGTSWTYEQYF; DNA: TGTGCCAGCAGCTTAGGCACTAGCTGGACCTACGAGCAGTACTTC; J: TRBJ2-7; V: TRBV7-9; D: NA; size: NA
CDR3: CASSLEYYNTQYF; DNA: TGTGCCAGCAGCCTAGAGTACTACAATACGCAGTATTTT; J: TRBJ2-3; V: TRBV7-2; D: NA; size: NA
CDR3: CSVPTSGRAEGYNEQFF; DNA: TGCAGCGTCCCGACTAGCGGGAGGGCCGAGGGTTACAATGAGCAGTTCTTC; J: TRBJ2-1; V: TRBV29-1; D: TRBD2; size: NA
CDR3: CASRSRDSHHEKLFF; DNA: TGTGCCAGCAGAAGCCGGGACAGCCATCATGAAAAACTGTTTTTT; J: TRBJ1-4; V: TRBV6-5; D: TRBD1; size: NA
CDR3: CASSFQGSGNSPLHF; DNA: TGTGCCAGCAGCTTTCAGGGATCGGGGAATTCACCCCTCCACTTT; J: TRBJ1-6; V: TRBV11-2; D: NA; size: NA
CDR3: CASSLEGTSEQYF; DNA: TGTGCCAGCTCATTGGAGGGAACGAGCGAGCAGTACTTC; J: TRBJ2-7; V: TRBV6-5; D: NA; size: NA
CDR3: CASSGDRRQKGYTF; DNA: TGTGCCAGCAGTGGGGACAGGAGGCAGAAGGGCTACACCTTC; J: TRBJ1-2; V: TRBV2; D: TRBD1; size: NA
CDR3: CASSARRQGVNTEAFF; DNA: TGTGCCAGCAGTGCTCGTAGACAGGGGGTGAACACTGAAGCTTTCTTT; J: TRBJ1-1; V: TRBV25-1; D: TRBD1; size: once
CDR3: CASLAGGLYEQYF; DNA: TGTGCCAGTTTAGCGGGGGGCTTATACGAGCAGTACTTC; J: TRBJ2-7; V: TRBV6-6; D: TRBD2; size: NA
CDR3: CASSLLRDKNTEAFF; DNA: TGTGCCAGCAGTTTATTGAGGGACAAGAACACTGAAGCTTTCTTT; J: TRBJ1-1; V: TRBV28; D: NA; size: NA
CDR3: CASIITGFTEAFF; DNA: TGTGCCAGCATCATAACAGGGTTCACTGAAGCTTTCTTT; J: TRBJ1-1; V: TRBV6-6; D: NA; size: once
CDR3: CASSFGSGNQETQYF; DNA: TGTGCCAGCAGCTTTGGCAGCGGTAACCAAGAGACCCAGTACTTC; J: TRBJ2-5; V: TRBV11-3; D: NA; size: NA
CDR3: CASSLRAQGFNGELFF; DNA: TGTGCCAGCAGTTTGCGGGCACAGGGCTTTAACGGGGAGCTGTTTTTT; J: TRBJ2-2; V: TRBV5-4; D: NA; size: NA
CDR3: CACHGTSGTDTQYF; DNA: TGTGCCTGCCACGGGACTAGCGGCACAGATACGCAGTATTTT; J: TRBJ2-3; V: TRBV30; D: TRBD2; size: NA
CDR3: CASGTYGGGPYEQYF; DNA: TGCGCCAGCGGTACCTACGGGGGAGGTCCCTACGAGCAGTACTTC; J: TRBJ2-7; V: TRBV10-2; D: NA; size: NA
CDR3: CASSFGTGSRDTQYF; DNA: TGTGCCAGCAGCTTCGGGACCGGGAGCAGGGATACGCAGTATTTT; J: TRBJ2-3; V: TRBV11-3; D: NA; size: NA
CDR3: CAWSHGSTYEQYF; DNA: TGTGCCTGGAGCCACGGATCTACCTACGAGCAGTACTTC; J: TRBJ2-7; V: TRBV30; D: NA; size: NA
CDR3: CASSPSGLSYNEQFF; DNA: TGCGCCAGCAGCCCTAGCGGTCTCTCCTACAATGAGCAGTTCTTC; J: TRBJ2-1; V: TRBV5-1; D: TRBD2; size: once
CDR3: CASSLIGYGYTF; DNA: TGTGCCAGCAGCCTAATCGGGTACGGCTACACCTTC; J: TRBJ1-2; V: TRBV7-2; D: NA; size: NA
CDR3: CASSEEFGTGGNTGELFF; DNA: TGTGCCAGCAGTGAAGAATTTGGGACAGGGGGCAACACCGGGGAGCTGTTTTTT; J: TRBJ2-2; V: TRBV6-1; D: TRBD1; size: NA